Presented here are 20 T cell receptor beta chains from one specimen sequenced in a study of cytomegalovirus exposure and HLA in healthy donors. Use of 60 Vbeta and 13 Jbeta primers characterized the PCR. The repertoire was sequenced with immunoSEQ multiplex PCR; TCRdb's copy has only in-frame clones and lacks some. The table has 170,000 or so clones, about 82% seen once; the top ten hold 1%. The source material was PBMCs. The receptor set was obtained from a woman aged 50 to 65 in good health and CMV-seropositive.

As regards this clone: Likely a read error: the CDR3 ends without its conserved phenylalanine or tryptophan. The chain uses TRBV15 and TRBJ1-2; D not resolved. The CDR3 consists of 16 residues. CDR1 and CDR2 from the germline V gene are LNHNV and YYDKDF (reference sequence). Trimming took 6 bases from V and 2 from J, leaving 19 bases between them. The CDR3 DNA follows: TGTGCCACCAGGGAGGCCACCATTAAGAGCAACTATGGCTACACCCTC. Residues: CATREATIKSNYGYTL.

This rearrangement joins TRBV28 to TRBJ1-2, with 8 nucleotides matching TRBD1. The CDR3 spans 15 residues. The germline V gene encodes CDR1 MDHEN and CDR2 SYDVKM. Unmatched junction bases numbered 10, after V lost 2 bases and J lost 8 bases. The CDR3 here is CASSLKVGRGQGYTF. DNA of the CDR3: TGTGCCAGCAGTTTAAAGGTGGGCAGGGGGCAAGGCTACACCTTC.

The chain couples TRBV11-2 to TRBJ1-6; 8 bases match TRBD1. J lost 9 bases, V lost 1 base, and 14 bases had no gene match. Germline V gives CDR1 SGHAT, CDR2 FQNNGV. The CDR3 loop spans 18 amino acids. The chain's CDR3 is CASSLVRRRGRSGSPLHF. DNA of the CDR3: TGTGCCAGCAGCTTAGTGAGGCGCAGGGGGCGGAGTGGTTCACCCCTCCACTTT.

This clone has a handful of counts. The chain is built from TRBV9 and TRBJ2-7; 9 bases are a match to TRBD2. The germline CDR1 and CDR2 sequences are SGDLS and YYNGEE. V lost 0 bases to trimming and J lost 6 bases; unmatched junction nucleotides: 10. The CDR3 runs to 16 residues. The CDR3 DNA sequence: TGTGCCAGCAGCGTAGGGTCTAGCGGGGTCTCGCGCGAGCAGTACTTC. It codes for CASSVGSSGVSREQYF.

The CDR3 bases are TGTGCCAGCAGCCGACTTGCAGGGGGCACGGGTTTTAATGAAAAACTGTTTTTT. This translates into CASSRLAGGTGFNEKLFF. V gene TRBV5-6 combines with J gene TRBJ1-4; 8 bases align to TRBD1. The CDR3 is 18 residues long. The V gene's germline CDR1 is SGHDT and CDR2 YYEEEE. V shed 4 bases and J 4 bases; nucleotides not matched to a gene: 15.

This chain links TRBV18 with TRBJ2-1, with TRBD2 as a possible D gene (6 bases). V was clipped by 0 bases and J by 5 bases, with 14 bases between them. Germline loops: CDR1 KGHSH, CDR2 LQKENI. The CDR3 runs 16 residues. Here the CDR3 reads CASSPPSGLTHNEQFF. CDR3 nucleotide sequence: TGTGCCAGCTCACCACCTAGCGGATTAACCCACAATGAGCAGTTCTTC.

The V call is TRBV28, the J call TRBJ1-1; 7 positions agree with TRBD1. Germline V gene sequence: CDR1 MDHEN, CDR2 SYDVKM. J lost 0 bases, V lost 3 bases, and 7 bases had no gene match. The CDR3 contains 16 residues. CDR3 sequence (DNA): TGTGCCAGCAGTTTCCCCTCCGGGACAGTGAACACTGAAGCTTTCTTT. This codes for CASSFPSGTVNTEAFF.

The CDR3 protein is CASIDRANTEAFF. CDR3 nucleotide sequence: TGTGCCAGCATCGACAGGGCTAACACTGAAGCTTTCTTT. The gene calls are TRBV6-5 and TRBJ1-1, with TRBD1 matching 7 bases. The V and J ends lost 7 bases and 2 bases, in that order; junction bases with no gene match: 4. Germline V gives CDR1 MNHEY, CDR2 SVGAGI. This CDR3 has 13 residues.

With respect to this clone: This same CDR3 is encoded by further DNA sequences in the sample. The chain links TRBV7-2 to TRBJ2-2, with D uncertain. The V end lost 1 base, the J end lost 2 bases, and 5 bases lay between the germline ends. Looked up from germline, CDR1 is SGHTA and CDR2 is FQGNSA. This CDR3 is built from 14 residues. CDR3 region: CASSLGLNTGELFF. In DNA, the CDR3 is TGTGCCAGCAGCTTAGGACTCAACACCGGGGAGCTGTTTTTT.

This clone was recorded a few times. V gene TRBV6-5 combines with J gene TRBJ1-1; no firm D call. The CDR3 runs to 16 residues. Trimming stripped 0 bases from V and 5 bases from J, with 16 bases between. Germline loops: CDR1 MNHEY, CDR2 SVGAGI. CDR3 DNA sequence: TGTGCCAGCAGTTACTCGACGAGGAGGAGGAGGACTGAAGCTTTCTTT. Translating gives CASSYSTRRRRTEAFF.

This clone was found once. The chain carries TRBV19 and TRBJ2-5; 7 nucleotides match TRBD1. The J call may be incorrect, as the DNA end agrees better with TRBJ2-7. The CDR3 has 15 residues. Germline V gene lookup returns CDR1 LNHDA and CDR2 SQIVND (reference sequence). CDR3 loop: CASSERDSSLYEQYF. In nucleotides, the CDR3 is TGTGCCAGTAGTGAGAGGGACAGCAGTCTCTACGAGCAGTACTTC.

For this clone: One end of the junction is discordant with germline, which a read error may explain. The J gene is TRBJ2-2, the V gene TRBV28; weak D call: TRBD1 (6 bases). This CDR3 has 18 amino acids. Germline V gives CDR1 MDHEN, CDR2 SYDVKM. CDR3 nucleotides: TGTGCCAGCAGTTTTACAGGGATGGGCCAGGGGAACGCCGGGGAGCTGTTTTTT. Amino acids: CASSFTGMGQGNAGELFF. Supplemented by reference TRBV28 and TRBJ2-2, the full variable domain reads DVKVTQSSRYLVKRTGEKVFLECVQDMDHENMFWYRQDPGLGLRLIYFSYDVKMKEKGDIPEGYSVSREKKERFSLILESASTNQTSMYLCASSFTGMGQGNAGELFFGEGSRLTVL.

Comment on this clone: Germline and junction disagree at one end, which may indicate a read error. Other DNA sequences in this sample translate to the same CDR3. J is TRBJ2-2 and V is TRBV29-1; D might be TRBD2 (5 bases). Germline CDR1 reads SQVTM; CDR2 reads ANQGSEA. The CDR3 has 18 residues. The CDR3 nucleotides are TGCAGCGTTGAGAGTTCGGGCAGTAAGGACTTGAAGACCGGGGAGCTGTTCTTT. Residues: CSVESSGSKDLKTGELFF.

The CDR3 nucleotides are TGTGCCAGTAGTAAACAGGGGGCGGAACAGCCCCAGCATTTT. It encodes CASSKQGAEQPQHF. The chain joins TRBV19 to TRBJ1-5; 9 bases are shared with TRBD1. Looked up from germline, CDR1 is LNHDA and CDR2 is SQIVND (reference sequence). Trimming took 4 bases from V and 7 from J; bases not matched to a gene: 5. This CDR3 spans 14 amino acids.

This clone was observed a handful of times. The CDR3, as DNA: TGTGCCATCAGCCTTGAGCGGGAGACAACGCAGTATTTT. Encoded protein: CAISLERETTQYF. The chain is built from TRBV10-3 and TRBJ2-3; TRBD2 matches 8 bases. The CDR3 has 13 residues. Germline CDR1 ENHRY, CDR2 SYGVKD. Trimming removed 6 bases from V and 9 bases from J; junction bases left unmatched: 8.

The chain employs TRBV23-1 and TRBJ1-4, with D unresolved. TRBV23-1 is identified as an open reading frame with a role that is uncertain. CDR3 length: 19 amino acids. Trimming took 2 bases from V and 5 from J, leaving 24 bases between them. The CDR3 DNA reads as TGCGCCAGCAGTCAACCTCGACAAGGGAGGAAGGCGCGAAATGAAAAACTGTTTTTT. Protein product: CASSQPRQGRKARNEKLFF.

The chain is built from TRBV15 and TRBJ2-7; a possible D gene is TRBD1 (5 bases). This CDR3 comprises 14 residues. Germline lookup yields CDR1 LNHNV and CDR2 YYDKDF (reference sequence). Trimming pared 0 bases from V and 7 bases from J, leaving 13 bases between. The CDR3 sequence is CATSRDTGFGEQYF. The DNA of the CDR3 is TGTGCCACCAGCAGAGACACAGGTTTTGGAGAGCAGTACTTC. Full variable domain (remainder filled in from reference TRBV15 and TRBJ2-7): DAMVIQNPRYQVTQFGKPVTLSCSQTLNHNVMYWYQQKSSQAPKLLFHYYDKDFNNEADTPDNFQSRRPNTSFCFLDIRSPGLGDTAMYLCATSRDTGFGEQYFGPGTRLTVT.

This clone was counted once. The genes are TRBV18 and TRBJ1-1; unclear D gene. CDR3 length: 14 residues. CDR1 KGHSH and CDR2 LQKENI come from the germline V gene. V shed 3 bases and J shed 0 bases, with 8 bases lying between them. The chain's CDR3 is CASSPSTMNTEAFF. The CDR3 DNA sequence: TGTGCCAGCTCACCGAGTACGATGAACACTGAAGCTTTCTTT.

The V and J genes are TRBV7-2 and TRBJ1-5, with D possibly TRBD1 on 5 matching bases. This CDR3 is built from 15 residues. V lost 5 bases and J 1 base, leaving 12 bases between the germline ends. The germline CDR1 and CDR2 sequences are SGHTA and FQGNSA. The CDR3 region is CASSQEGVSNQPQHF. The CDR3 nucleotides are TGTGCCAGCAGCCAGGAAGGGGTGAGCAATCAGCCCCAGCATTTT.

The chain carries TRBV27 and TRBJ1-6; D is undetermined. With 1 base removed from V and 0 bases from J, the gap between germline ends came to 7 bases. The CDR3 is made up of 16 amino acids. Germline V CDR1 and CDR2: MNHEY, SMNVEV (reference sequence). CDR3 sequence reads: CASSLYSSSYNSPLHF. The CDR3 DNA reads as TGTGCCAGCAGTTTATATTCGAGCTCCTATAATTCACCCCTCCACTTT.